Below, one TCR beta chain is given with its context. Per the original data handling: Quantification of nucleated cells was approximated via reference gene primer amplification. Assay: immunoSEQ multiplex PCR; the TCRdb copy retains only in-frame clones and omits some. The V and J calls and clone size come from that table; D and trimming were worked out from the DNA. The sample consists of 45,000 to 60,000 clones, about 86% of them appearing once. The data stem from a study of blood T cell repertoires in COVID-19. As for the study in general: Samples came from the United States, Italy and Spain, spanning acute and convalescent COVID-19. T cells, B-cell-depleted T cells, or PBMCs supplied cDNA or gDNA.

V lost 0 bases to trimming and J lost 8 bases, with 37 bases between them. The germline CDR1 and CDR2 sequences are LGHDT and YNNKEL (reference sequence). The CDR3 covers 22 residues. The chain uses TRBV3-1 (or the pseudogene TRBV3-2) and TRBJ1-2; D possibly corresponds to TRBD1 (5 bases). The receptor comes from a man between 65 and 85 years old with active COVID-19. The source material was peripheral blood. DNA for the CDR3: TGTGCCAGCAGCCAAGACGGGCCCCAGTCCCTCAGGCCCAGCGGGGTTGAGGGGGGCTACACCTTC. This translates into CASSQDGPQSLRPSGVEGGYTF.